This T cell receptor beta chain was recovered during a study of T cell responses to AZD1222 COVID-19 vaccine. Study-level points and caveats: Along spike, vaccine-associated CD4 TCRs were found throughout, with dominance at 160-218 and 743-854. Donors were mostly white British, more females; clonal diversity possibly underestimated. After the peak T cell response, and only then, were repertoires sampled.

About this clone itself: What it recognizes is unknown.

The length of the CDR3 is 16 residues. CDR1 is SGHNT, CDR2 YYREEE, per germline (reference sequence). J gave up 5 bases and V 4 bases, and 5 bases lay outside the gene matches. The data were produced by immunoSEQ multiplex PCR, yet TCRdb's version contains in-frame clones alone and is incomplete. The sample has about 140,000 clones; 85% to 90% are singletons. The genes are TRBV5-4 and TRBJ2-3; 15 nucleotides agree with TRBD2. The sample in question was peripheral blood, obtained 28 days after the second AZD1222 dose. The source of this sequence is an adult who received the AZD1222 COVID-19 vaccine. CDR3 bases: TGTGCCAGCAGCCAGGGACTAGCGGGAGGTGAAGATACGCAGTATTTT. Translated, it gives CASSQGLAGGEDTQYF.